This T cell receptor (beta chain) was sequenced in a study of T-cell memory formation after mild COVID-19. In the study overall: In these data, TCR clusters were largely donor specific. Study-wide results and caveats: Contracting clones from day 15 to 85 had balanced CD4/CD8; later expanders favoured CD4+. Unconfirmed was the SARS-CoV-2 specificity of second-wave clones that peaked on day 37.

This clonotype was seen only a few times. Its antigen is still unknown. TCRdb re-called the 5' RACE reads through MiXCR, storing one row per CDR3 protein. The sample holds about 560,000 distinct CDR3 sequences, about a fifth seen once. V lost 2 bases and J 2 bases, leaving 10 bases between the germline ends. CDR3 length equals 13 residues. In germline, CDR1 is SQVTM, CDR2 ANQGSEA. Source material: PBMCs or a T cell subset sorted from them (not recorded which). This chain uses TRBV29-1 with TRBJ2-7; D is unresolved. This TCR was recovered from an adult woman who had mild COVID-19 (a few samples of this study predate the infection). Cell type and time point are not known. CDR3 protein: CSVEKLLTYEQYF. The CDR3 nucleotides are TGCAGCGTTGAAAAGCTCTTGACCTACGAGCAGTACTTC.